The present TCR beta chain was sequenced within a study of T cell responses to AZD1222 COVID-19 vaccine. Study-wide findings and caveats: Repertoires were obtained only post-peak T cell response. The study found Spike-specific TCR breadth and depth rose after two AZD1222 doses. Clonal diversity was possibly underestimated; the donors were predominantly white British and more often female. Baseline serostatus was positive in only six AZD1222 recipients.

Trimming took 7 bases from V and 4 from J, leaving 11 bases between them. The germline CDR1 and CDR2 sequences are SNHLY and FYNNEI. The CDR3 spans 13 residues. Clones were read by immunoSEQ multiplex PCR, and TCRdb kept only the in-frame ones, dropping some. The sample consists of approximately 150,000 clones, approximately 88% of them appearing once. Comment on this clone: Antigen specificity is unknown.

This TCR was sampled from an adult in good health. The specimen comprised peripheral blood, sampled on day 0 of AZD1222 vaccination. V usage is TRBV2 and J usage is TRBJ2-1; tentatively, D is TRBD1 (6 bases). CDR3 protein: CASKTDRYNEQFF. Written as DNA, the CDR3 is TGTGCCAGCAAAACGGACAGATACAATGAGCAGTTCTTC.